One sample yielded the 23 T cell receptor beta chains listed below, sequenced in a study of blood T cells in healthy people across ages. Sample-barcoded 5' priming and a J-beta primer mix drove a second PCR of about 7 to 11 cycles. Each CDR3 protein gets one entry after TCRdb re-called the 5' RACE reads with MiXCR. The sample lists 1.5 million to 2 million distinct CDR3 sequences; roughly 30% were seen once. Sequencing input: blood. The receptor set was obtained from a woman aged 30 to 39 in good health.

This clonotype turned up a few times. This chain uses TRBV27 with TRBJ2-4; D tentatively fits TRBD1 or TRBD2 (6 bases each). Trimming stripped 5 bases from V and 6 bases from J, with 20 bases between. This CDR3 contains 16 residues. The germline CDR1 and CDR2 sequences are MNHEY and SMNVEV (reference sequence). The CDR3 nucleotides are TGTGCCAGCAGTCCTTCCACGGGGGCCTTAGGAAACATTCAGTACTTC. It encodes CASSPSTGALGNIQYF.

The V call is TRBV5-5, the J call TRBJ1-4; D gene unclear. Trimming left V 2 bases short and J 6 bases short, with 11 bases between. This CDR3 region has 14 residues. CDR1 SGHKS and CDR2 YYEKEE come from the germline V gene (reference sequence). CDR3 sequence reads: CASSFRASDEKLFF. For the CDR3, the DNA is TGTGCCAGCAGCTTCCGGGCCTCTGATGAAAAACTGTTTTTT.

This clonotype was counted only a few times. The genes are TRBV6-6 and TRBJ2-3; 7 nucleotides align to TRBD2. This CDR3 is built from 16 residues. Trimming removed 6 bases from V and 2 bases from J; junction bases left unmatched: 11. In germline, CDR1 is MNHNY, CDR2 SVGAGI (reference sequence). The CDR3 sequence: CASRQSGRGITDTQYF. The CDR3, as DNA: TGTGCCAGCAGGCAATCTGGGCGGGGGATCACAGATACGCAGTATTTT.

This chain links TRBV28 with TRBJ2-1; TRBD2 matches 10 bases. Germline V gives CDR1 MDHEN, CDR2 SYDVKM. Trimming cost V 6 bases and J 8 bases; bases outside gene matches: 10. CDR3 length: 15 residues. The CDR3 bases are TGTGCCAGCAGAAGTCCTAGCGGGGGTGTGGATGAGCAGTTCTTC. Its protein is CASRSPSGGVDEQFF.

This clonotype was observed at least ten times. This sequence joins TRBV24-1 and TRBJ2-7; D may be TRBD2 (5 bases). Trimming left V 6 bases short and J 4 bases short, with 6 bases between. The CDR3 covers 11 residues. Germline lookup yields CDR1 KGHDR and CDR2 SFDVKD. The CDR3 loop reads CATSSGYEQYF. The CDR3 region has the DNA TGTGCCACCAGTTCGGGGTACGAGCAGTACTTC.

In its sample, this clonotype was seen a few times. The CDR3 spells CASSPTISGNTIYF. The CDR3 DNA is TGCGCCAGCAGCCCTACAATCTCTGGAAACACCATATATTTT. The genes are TRBV5-1 and TRBJ1-3; D ambiguous. This CDR3 is built from 14 residues. Looked up from germline, CDR1 is SGHRS and CDR2 is YFSETQ. V lost 4 bases to trimming and J lost 0 bases, with 8 bases between them.

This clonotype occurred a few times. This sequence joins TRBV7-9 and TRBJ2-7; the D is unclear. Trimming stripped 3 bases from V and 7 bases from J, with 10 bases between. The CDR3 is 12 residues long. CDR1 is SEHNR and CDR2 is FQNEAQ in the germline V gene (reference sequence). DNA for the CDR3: TGTGCCAGCAGCTTTCAGTTAGGGGAGCAGTACTTC. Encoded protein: CASSFQLGEQYF.

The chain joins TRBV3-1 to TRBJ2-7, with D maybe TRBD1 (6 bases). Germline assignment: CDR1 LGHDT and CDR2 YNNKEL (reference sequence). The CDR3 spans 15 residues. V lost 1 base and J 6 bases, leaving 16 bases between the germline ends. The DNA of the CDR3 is TGTGCCAGCAGCCAAGCCGGCCAGGGGAAAGGCGAGCAGTACTTC. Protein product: CASSQAGQGKGEQYF.

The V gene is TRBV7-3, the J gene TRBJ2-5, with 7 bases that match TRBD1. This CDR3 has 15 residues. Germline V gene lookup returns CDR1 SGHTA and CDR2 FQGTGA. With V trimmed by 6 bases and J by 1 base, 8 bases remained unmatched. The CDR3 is CASSTTGISQETQYF. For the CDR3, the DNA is TGTGCCAGCAGTACGACAGGGATCTCCCAAGAGACCCAGTACTTC.

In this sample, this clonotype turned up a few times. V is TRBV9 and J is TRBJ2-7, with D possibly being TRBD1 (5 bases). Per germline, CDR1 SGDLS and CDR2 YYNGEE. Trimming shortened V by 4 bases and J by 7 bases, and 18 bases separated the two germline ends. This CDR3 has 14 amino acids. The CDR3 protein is CASSREGDQREQYF. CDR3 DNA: TGTGCCAGCAGCAGAGAAGGGGATCAGAGAGAGCAGTACTTC.

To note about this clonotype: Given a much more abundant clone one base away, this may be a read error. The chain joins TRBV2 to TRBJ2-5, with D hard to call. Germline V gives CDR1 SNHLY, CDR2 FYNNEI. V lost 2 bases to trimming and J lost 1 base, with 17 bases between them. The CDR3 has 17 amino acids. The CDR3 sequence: CASSELPPAQLQETQYF. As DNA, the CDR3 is TGTGCCAGCAGTGAACTACCTCCCGCACAGCTCCAAGAGACCCAGTACTTC.

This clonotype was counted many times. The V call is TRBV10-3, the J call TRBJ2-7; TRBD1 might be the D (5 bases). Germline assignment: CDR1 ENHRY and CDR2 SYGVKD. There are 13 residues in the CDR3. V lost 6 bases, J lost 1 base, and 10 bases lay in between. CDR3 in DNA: TGTGCCATCAGGGTAGACAGATCCTACGAGCAGTACTTC. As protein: CAIRVDRSYEQYF.

The CDR3 nucleotides are TGTGCCAGCAGCTTCTTGGGGGAAAACATTCAGTACTTC. Its translation: CASSFLGENIQYF. V gene TRBV9 combines with J gene TRBJ2-4; the D call may be TRBD1 or TRBD2 (5 bases each). The length of the CDR3 is 13 residues. The V gene's germline CDR1 is SGDLS and CDR2 YYNGEE. V lost 4 bases to trimming and J lost 5 bases, with 10 bases between them. The variable domain in full, completed from reference TRBV9 and TRBJ2-4, reads DSGVTQTPKHLITATGQRVTLRCSPRSGDLSVYWYQQSLDQGLQFLIQYYNGEERAKGNILERFSAQQFPDLHSELNLSSLELGDSALYFCASSFLGENIQYFGAGTRLSVL.

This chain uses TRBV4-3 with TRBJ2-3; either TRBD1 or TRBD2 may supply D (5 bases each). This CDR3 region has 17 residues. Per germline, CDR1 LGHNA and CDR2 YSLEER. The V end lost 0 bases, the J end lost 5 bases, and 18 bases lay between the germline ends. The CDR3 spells CASSQDRVFLGEDTQYF. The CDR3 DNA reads TGCGCCAGCAGCCAAGACAGGGTTTTCTTGGGGGAAGATACGCAGTATTTT.

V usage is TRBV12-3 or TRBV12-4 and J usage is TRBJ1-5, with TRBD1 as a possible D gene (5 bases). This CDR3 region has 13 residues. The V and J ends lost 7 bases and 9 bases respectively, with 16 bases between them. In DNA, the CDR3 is TGTGCCAGCAACCTCGAAGGGGTAGGGCCCCAGCATTTT. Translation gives CASNLEGVGPQHF.

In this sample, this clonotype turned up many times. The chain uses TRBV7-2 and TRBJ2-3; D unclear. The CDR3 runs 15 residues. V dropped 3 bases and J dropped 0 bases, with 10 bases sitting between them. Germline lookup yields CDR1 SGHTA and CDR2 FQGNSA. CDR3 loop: CASSLRPPSTDTQYF. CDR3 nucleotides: TGTGCCAGCAGCTTGAGGCCCCCTAGCACAGATACGCAGTATTTT. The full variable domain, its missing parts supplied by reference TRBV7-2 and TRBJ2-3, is GAGVSQSPSNKVTEKGKDVELRCDPISGHTALYWYRQSLGQGLEFLIYFQGNSAPDKSGLPSDRFSAERTGGSVSTLTIQRTQQEDSAVYLCASSLRPPSTDTQYFGPGTRLTVL.

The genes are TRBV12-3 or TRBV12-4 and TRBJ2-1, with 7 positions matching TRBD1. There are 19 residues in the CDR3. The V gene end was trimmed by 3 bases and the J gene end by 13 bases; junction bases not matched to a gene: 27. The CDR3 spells CASSFLHPAGTAKRETQFF. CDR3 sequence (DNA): TGTGCCAGCAGTTTTCTTCATCCTGCCGGGACAGCGAAGAGAGAGACCCAGTTCTTC.

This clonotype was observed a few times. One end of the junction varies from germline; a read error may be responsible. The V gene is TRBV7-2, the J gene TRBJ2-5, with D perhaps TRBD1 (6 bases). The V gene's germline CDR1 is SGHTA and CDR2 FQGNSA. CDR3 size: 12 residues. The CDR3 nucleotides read TGTGCCAGCGGCTTTCAGGGGGAGACCCAGTACTTC. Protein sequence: CASGFQGETQYF.

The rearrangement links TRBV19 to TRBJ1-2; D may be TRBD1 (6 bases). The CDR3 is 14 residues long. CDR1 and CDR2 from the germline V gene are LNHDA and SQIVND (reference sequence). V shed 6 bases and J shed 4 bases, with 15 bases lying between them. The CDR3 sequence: CASRAQGNTYGYTF. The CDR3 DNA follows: TGTGCCAGTAGGGCTCAGGGGAATACCTATGGCTACACCTTC.

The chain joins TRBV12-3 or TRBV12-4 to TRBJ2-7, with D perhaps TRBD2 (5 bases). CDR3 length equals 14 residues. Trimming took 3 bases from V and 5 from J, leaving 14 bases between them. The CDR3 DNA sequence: TGTGCCAGCAGTTTGGCCAGAGGGCCAGACGAGCAGTACTTC. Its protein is CASSLARGPDEQYF.

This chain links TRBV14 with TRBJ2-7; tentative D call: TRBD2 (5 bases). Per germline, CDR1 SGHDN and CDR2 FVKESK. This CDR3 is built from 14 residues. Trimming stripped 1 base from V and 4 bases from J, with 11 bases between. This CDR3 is CASSQAGLIYEQYF. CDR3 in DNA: TGTGCCAGCAGCCAAGCCGGACTTATTTACGAGCAGTACTTC. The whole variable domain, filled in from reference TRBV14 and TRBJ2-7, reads EAGVTQFPSHSVIEKGQTVTLRCDPISGHDNLYWYRRVMGKEIKFLLHFVKESKQDESGMPNNRFLAERTGGTYSTLKVQPAELEDSGVYFCASSQAGLIYEQYFGPGTRLTVT.

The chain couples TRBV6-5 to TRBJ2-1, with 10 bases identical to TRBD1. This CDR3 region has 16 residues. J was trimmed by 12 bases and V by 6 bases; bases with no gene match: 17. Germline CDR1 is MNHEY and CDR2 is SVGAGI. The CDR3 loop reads CASRGAGTGESDGQFF. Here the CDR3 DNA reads TGTGCCAGCAGGGGGGCCGGGACAGGGGAATCGGATGGGCAGTTCTTC.

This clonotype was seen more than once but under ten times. DNA for the CDR3: TGTGCCAGCACCCTGGCAGGGGCCAATGAGCAGTACTTC. Translating gives CASTLAGANEQYF. The chain combines TRBV28 with TRBJ2-7; perhaps TRBD1 as D (6 bases). V was cut by 7 bases and J by 7 bases, with 17 bases left in between. The CDR3 length is 13 residues. Germline CDR1 MDHEN, CDR2 SYDVKM.